The 16 T cell receptor beta chains below all came from one sample that was sequenced in a study of low-dose radiotherapy and immunotherapy resistance in tumors. Priming of first-strand cDNA relied on TRAV- and TRBV-specific primers (covering alpha and beta chains). The TCRs were subjected to amplification over approximately 20 PCR cycles employing a constant-region primer in conjunction with a V-primer adapter. TCRdb processed the reads anew with MiXCR; each CDR3 protein has one entry. Seen here are some 7,100 distinct CDR3 sequences, approximately 57% observed once, and the top ten hold 9.5% to 15%. These receptors all come from a human donor with advanced metastatic prostate, ovarian, gallbladder or colorectal cancer (not recorded which). This table probably holds off-target reads from a library built for another chain.

The genes are TRBV12-3 or TRBV12-4 and TRBJ1-2; 9 bases line up with TRBD1. Trimming removed 4 bases from V and 4 bases from J; junction bases left unmatched: 13. This CDR3 contains 17 residues. The CDR3 coding sequence is TGTGCCAGCAGTTCTCCGGGACAGGGAGGCCGCGGCTATGGCTACACCTTC. It codes for CASSSPGQGGRGYGYTF.

The J gene is TRBJ2-7, the V gene TRBV3-1, with D uncertain. CDR3 size: 15 residues. Trimming cost V 0 bases and J 0 bases, with 9 bases left between them. Germline loops: CDR1 LGHDT, CDR2 YNNKEL (reference sequence). CDR3 residues: CASSQDVVSSYEQYF. The DNA of the CDR3 is TGTGCCAGCAGCCAAGATGTGGTAAGCTCCTACGAGCAGTACTTC.

This clonotype was seen a few times. The rearrangement uses TRBV9 and TRBJ2-1; 10 bases line up with TRBD2. The CDR3 loop spans 16 amino acids. Germline V gene sequence: CDR1 SGDLS, CDR2 YYNGEE. After removal of 3 bases from V and 1 base from J, the junction contained 4 bases not matched to a gene. CDR3 sequence (DNA): TGTGCCAGCAGCGCCGCTAGCGGGAGTTCCTACAATGAGCAGTTCTTC. This codes for CASSAASGSSYNEQFF.

In its sample, this clonotype was seen a few times. The rearrangement uses TRBV5-4 and TRBJ2-3; 10 bases are a match to TRBD1. V lost 3 bases, J lost 4 bases, and 8 bases stayed unmatched. CDR3 length: 16 residues. The germline V gene has CDR1 SGHNT and CDR2 YYREEE (reference sequence). Here the CDR3 reads CASSSPGQGSSDTQYF. CDR3 nucleotide sequence: TGTGCCAGCAGCTCCCCGGGACAGGGGTCCTCAGATACGCAGTATTTT. The full variable domain, with the rest looked up from reference TRBV5-4 and TRBJ2-3, is ETGVTQSPTHLIKTRGQQVTLRCSSQSGHNTVSWYQQALGQGPQFIFQYYREEENGRGNFPPRFSGLQFPNYSSELNVNALELDDSALYLCASSSPGQGSSDTQYFGPGTRLTVL.

The rearrangement uses TRBV7-8 and TRBJ2-1; D unclear. The CDR3 totals 12 residues. CDR1 is SGHVS, CDR2 FQNEAQ, per germline. Trimming took 3 bases from V and 9 from J, leaving 9 bases between them. CDR3 nucleotide sequence: TGTGCCAGCAGCTTTCCAATGGGTGAGCAGTTCTTC. Translated, it gives CASSFPMGEQFF.

This sequence joins TRBV4-2 and TRBJ1-5; D is unclear. CDR3 length: 13 amino acids. V gave up 1 base and J gave up 4 bases, with 5 bases separating them. Germline V lookup: CDR1 LGHNA, CDR2 YNFKEQ. CDR3 nucleotide sequence: TGTGCCAGCAGCCAAGTGGGGAATCAGCCCCAGCATTTT. The encoded protein is CASSQVGNQPQHF.

This clonotype was seen more than once but under ten times. DNA for the CDR3: TGCGCCAGCAGCTCCTGGACAGGGAACCTCGAGCAGTACTTC. This sequence encodes CASSSWTGNLEQYF. This chain links TRBV5-1 with TRBJ2-7, with 8 bases fitting TRBD1. Germline V gene sequence: CDR1 SGHRS, CDR2 YFSETQ. The CDR3 is 14 amino acids. With V trimmed by 3 bases and J by 6 bases, 8 bases remained unmatched.

The CDR3, as DNA: TGTGCCAGCAGCTTAATTGGCGGCTCCTACGAGCAGTACTTC. Translation: CASSLIGGSYEQYF. The chain carries TRBV7-3 and TRBJ2-7; the D is unclear. The CDR3 length is 14 residues. Per germline, CDR1 SGHTA and CDR2 FQGTGA. V was cut by 1 base and J by 0 bases, with 7 bases left in between.

The V and J genes are TRBV9 and TRBJ2-1; D not certain. Germline V CDR1 and CDR2: SGDLS, YYNGEE. This CDR3 comprises 12 residues. Deletions cut 2 bases from V and 9 bases from J, with 9 bases between. The CDR3 is CASSVDKGEQFF. For the CDR3, the DNA is TGTGCCAGCAGCGTCGACAAGGGTGAGCAGTTCTTC.

The genes are TRBV12-5 and TRBJ2-3, with 12 bases matching TRBD2. Unmatched junction bases numbered 10, after V lost 4 bases and J lost 2 bases. The CDR3 is made up of 18 amino acids. Germline V gene lookup returns CDR1 LGHNT and CDR2 FRNRAP. The CDR3 nucleotides are TGTGCTAGTGGTTCCGGACTAGCGGGGACACTCTTCACAGATACGCAGTATTTT. Translated: CASGSGLAGTLFTDTQYF.

The chain has TRBV6-5 and TRBJ1-2; weak D call: TRBD1 (6 bases). V was clipped by 6 bases and J by 2 bases, with 10 bases between them. This CDR3 spans 13 amino acids. Germline CDR1 reads MNHEY; CDR2 reads SVGAGI. The CDR3 DNA sequence: TGTGCCAGCAGGCGTGGACAGAACTATGGCTACACCTTC. As protein: CASRRGQNYGYTF.

In its sample, this clonotype was seen once. The J gene is TRBJ2-7, the V gene TRBV19; D is perhaps TRBD1 (5 bases). The germline V and J ends were trimmed by 4 bases and 0 bases, with 10 bases remaining between them. The CDR3 length is 14 residues. In germline, CDR1 is LNHDA, CDR2 SQIVND (reference sequence). The DNA of the CDR3 is TGTGCCAGTAGTAATGGAAGGGGCTCCTACGAGCAGTACTTC. Translated, it gives CASSNGRGSYEQYF.

This chain links TRBV12-3 or TRBV12-4 with TRBJ2-7; no clear D. The CDR3 is 13 amino acids. Trimming cost V 6 bases and J 2 bases, with 11 bases left between them. This chain's CDR3 is CASRRRGPYEQYF. In nucleotides, the CDR3 is TGTGCCAGCAGACGCCGCGGACCCTACGAGCAGTACTTC.

The chain couples TRBV29-1 to TRBJ1-1, with TRBD1 as a possible D gene (5 bases). The CDR3 sequence is 12 residues long. Per the germline V gene, CDR1 is SQVTM and CDR2 is ANQGSEA. Trimming took 4 bases from V and 4 from J, leaving 10 bases between them. Here the CDR3 DNA reads TGCAGCGTTGTCGGGGGGGTCACTGAAGCTTTCTTT. Translation gives CSVVGGVTEAFF.

This rearrangement joins TRBV12-3 or TRBV12-4 to TRBJ2-7, with TRBD2 identical over 10 bases. The CDR3 extends over 13 amino acids. J was trimmed by 4 bases and V by 5 bases; bases with no gene match: 2. The CDR3: CASSRTSGYEQYF. The CDR3 DNA sequence: TGTGCCAGCAGTAGGACTAGCGGATACGAGCAGTACTTC.

The chain joins TRBV5-6 to TRBJ2-7; D gene ambiguous. The CDR3 consists of 12 residues. Germline lookup yields CDR1 SGHDT and CDR2 YYEEEE. V shed 1 base and J shed 6 bases, with 8 bases lying between them. The CDR3 DNA sequence: TGTGCCAGCAGCTTGATGACGGTCGAGCAGTACTTC. Translation: CASSLMTVEQYF.